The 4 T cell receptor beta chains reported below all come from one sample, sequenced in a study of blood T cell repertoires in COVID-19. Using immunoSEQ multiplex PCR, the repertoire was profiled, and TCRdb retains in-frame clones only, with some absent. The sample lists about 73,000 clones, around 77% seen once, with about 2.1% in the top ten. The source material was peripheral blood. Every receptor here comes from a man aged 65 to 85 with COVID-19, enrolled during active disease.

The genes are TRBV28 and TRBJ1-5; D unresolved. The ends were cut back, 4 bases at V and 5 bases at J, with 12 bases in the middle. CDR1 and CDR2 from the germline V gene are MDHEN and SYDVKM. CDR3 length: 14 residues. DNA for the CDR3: TGTGCCAGCAGTTCGAGACTGAGGGATCAGCCCCAGCATTTT. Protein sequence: CASSSRLRDQPQHF.

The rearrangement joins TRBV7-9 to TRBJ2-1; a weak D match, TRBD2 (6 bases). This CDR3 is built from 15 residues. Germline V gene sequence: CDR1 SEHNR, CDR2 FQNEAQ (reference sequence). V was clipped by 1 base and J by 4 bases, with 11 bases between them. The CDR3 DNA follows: TGTGCCAGCAGCTTAGAAGCGGAGGGATACAATGAGCAGTTCTTC. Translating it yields CASSLEAEGYNEQFF.

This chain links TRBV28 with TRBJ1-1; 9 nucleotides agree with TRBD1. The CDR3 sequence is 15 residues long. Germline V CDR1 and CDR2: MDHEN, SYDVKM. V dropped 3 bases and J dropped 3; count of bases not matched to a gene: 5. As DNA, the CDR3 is TGTGCCAGCAGTTTTCTTGACAGGGGGTACACTGAAGCTTTCTTT. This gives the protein CASSFLDRGYTEAFF.

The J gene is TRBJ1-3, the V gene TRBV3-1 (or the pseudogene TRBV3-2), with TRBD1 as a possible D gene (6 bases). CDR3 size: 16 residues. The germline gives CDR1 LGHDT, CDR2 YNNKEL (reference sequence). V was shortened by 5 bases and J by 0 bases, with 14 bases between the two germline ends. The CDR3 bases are TGTGCCAGCAGCATCACAGGGTCTCTCTCTGGAAACACCATATATTTT. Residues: CASSITGSLSGNTIYF.